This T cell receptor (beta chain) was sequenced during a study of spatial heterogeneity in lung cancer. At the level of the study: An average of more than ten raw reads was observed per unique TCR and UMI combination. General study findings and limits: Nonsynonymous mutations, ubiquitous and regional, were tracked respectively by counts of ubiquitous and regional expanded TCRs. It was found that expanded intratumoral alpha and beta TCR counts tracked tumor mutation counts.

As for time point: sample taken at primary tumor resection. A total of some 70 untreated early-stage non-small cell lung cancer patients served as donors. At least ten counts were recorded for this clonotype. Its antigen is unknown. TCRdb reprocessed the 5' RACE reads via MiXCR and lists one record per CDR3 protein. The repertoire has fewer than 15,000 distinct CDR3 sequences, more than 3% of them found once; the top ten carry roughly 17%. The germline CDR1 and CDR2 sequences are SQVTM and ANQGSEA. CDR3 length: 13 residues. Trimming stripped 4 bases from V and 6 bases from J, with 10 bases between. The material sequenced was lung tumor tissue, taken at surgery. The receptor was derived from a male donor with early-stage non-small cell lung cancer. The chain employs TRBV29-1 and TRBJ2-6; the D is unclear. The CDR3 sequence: CSVAYSQANVLTF. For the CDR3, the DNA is TGCAGCGTTGCTTACAGTCAGGCCAACGTCCTGACTTTC.